This is a list of T cell receptor beta chains from one sample in a study of blood T cells in healthy people across ages. From the 5' RACE reads, TCRdb called clonotypes with MiXCR, one entry per CDR3 protein. Of about 570,000 distinct CDR3 sequences in the sample, about 26% were seen once. The specimen was blood. Source of these receptors: a woman in her 70s in good health. CDR3s include the opening cysteine and the closing phenylalanine or tryptophan. D genes are given only for firm matches. Not all rows give a size; the values are once, few, many and, for expanded clones, a class.

NA | TRBJ2-7 | TRBV29-1 | few | TGCAGCGTTGGTGAGCTTTACGAGCAGTACTTC | CSVGELYEQYF
NA | TRBJ2-1 | TRBV5-5 | few | TGTGCCAGCAGCGCCACCCACAATAGGGAAAATGAGCAGTTCTTC | CASSATHNRENEQFF
TRBD2 | TRBJ2-7 | TRBV20-1 | few | TGCAGTGCCCGCCGGACTAGCGGGGGGGCAGGAGAGCAGTACTTC | CSARRTSGGAGEQYF
TRBD1 | TRBJ2-5 | TRBV10-3 | NA | TGTGCCATCAGTGGGACAGGGCAAGAGACCCAGCACTTC | CAISGTGQETQHF
NA | TRBJ1-6 | TRBV7-9 | NA | TGTGCCAGCAGCTTCCGAGGGAGCTCCTATAATTCACCCCTCCACTTT | CASSFRGSSYNSPLHF
NA | TRBJ2-5 | TRBV20-1 | few | TGCAGTGCTTTACGAGAGGAGACCCAGTACTTC | CSALREETQYF
NA | TRBJ2-3 | TRBV3-1 | few | TGTGCCAGCAGCCCGCTGAGGGATACGCAGTATTTT | CASSPLRDTQYF
NA | TRBJ2-7 | TRBV12-3/TRBV12-4 | few | TGTGCCAGCAGTCCCGGGACTAGGGGGCAATACGAGCAGTACTTC | CASSPGTRGQYEQYF
NA | TRBJ1-2 | TRBV2 | NA | TGTGCCAGCAGCGACACCGATCCTAGGACCTACACCTTC | CASSDTDPRTYTF
TRBD1 | TRBJ1-2 | TRBV20-1 | NA | TGCAGTGCTAGATCCGGGACAGGCCCCCTTCCCGACTATGGCTACACCTTC | CSARSGTGPLPDYGYTF
TRBD2 | TRBJ2-1 | TRBV20-1 | NA | TGCAGTGCTAGAAGGGGGGGACTAGCGGGGGTTCGTGAGCAGTTCTTC | CSARRGGLAGVREQFF
NA | TRBJ2-1 | TRBV7-9 | NA | TGTGCCAGCACCCCGGGAGACGACCACAACGAGCAGTTCTTC | CASTPGDDHNEQFF
TRBD1 | TRBJ2-1 | TRBV20-1 | few | TGCGGTGCAACGGGGCAGGGGGTTTACAATGAGCAGTTCTTC | CGATGQGVYNEQFF
TRBD1 | TRBJ2-1 | TRBV7-2 | few | TGTGCCAGCAGCTTAGTGGCAGGGGGTGGGAATGAGCAGTTCTTC | CASSLVAGGGNEQFF
NA | TRBJ2-3 | TRBV24-1 | few | TGTGCCACCAGTCCCGGATTGGCTAGCTGGAACACAGATACGCAGTATTTT | CATSPGLASWNTDTQYF
TRBD1 | TRBJ2-1 | TRBV2 | few | TGTGCCAGCAGTGCAAGTCAGGGGGCGCTCAATGAGCAGTTCTTC | CASSASQGALNEQFF
NA | TRBJ2-2 | TRBV4-3 | NA | TGCGCCAGCAATCCCGGAGCGGGGGAGCTGTTTTTT | CASNPGAGELFF
NA | TRBJ1-2 | TRBV29-1 | many | TGCAGCGTTGAAGGACGGAGCAACTATGGCTACACCTTC | CSVEGRSNYGYTF
NA | TRBJ1-1 | TRBV6-6 | few | TGTGCCAGCAGAGGTACAGCCCATGCGAACACTGAAGCTTTCTTT | CASRGTAHANTEAFF
NA | TRBJ1-2 | TRBV10-2 | NA | TGCGCCAGCAAAAACAGGGTGTGGGGCGGCTACACCTTC | CASKNRVWGGYTF
TRBD2 | TRBJ2-1 | TRBV7-2 | few | TGTGCCAGCAGCTTAGTGGCGGGGGGGGCAAATGAGCAGTTCTTC | CASSLVAGGANEQFF
NA | TRBJ2-5 | TRBV10-3 | few | TGTGCCATCAGGGACAGCAAAGAGACCCAGTACTTC | CAIRDSKETQYF
TRBD1 | TRBJ1-1 | TRBV11-2 | NA | TGTGCCAGCAGGTACCAGGACAGGATGAACACTGAAGCTTTCTTT | CASRYQDRMNTEAFF
TRBD1 | TRBJ1-4 | TRBV20-1 | NA | TGCAGTGCTAGGGGCCAACCGGCCGTTACAGGGGAACTGTTTTTT | CSARGQPAVTGELFF
NA | TRBJ1-4 | TRBV5-6 | few | TGTGCCAGCACCCTGCGGGGGATTGGTGAAAAACTGTTTTTT | CASTLRGIGEKLFF
NA | TRBJ1-5 | TRBV5-1 | NA | TGCGCCAGCAGCTTGGCCCAGGGTGGGCAGCCCCAGCATTTT | CASSLAQGGQPQHF
NA | TRBJ2-5 | TRBV7-9 | NA | TGTGCCAGCAGCTTTAGCGAAGTGGAGACCCAGTACTTC | CASSFSEVETQYF
NA | TRBJ2-3 | TRBV20-1 | few | TGCAGTGCTACTCCTCTTACAAATACGCAGTATTTT | CSATPLTNTQYF
NA | TRBJ1-5 | TRBV7-2 | NA | TGTGCCAGCAGCCCAGGGTCGGAGCAGCCCCAGCATTTT | CASSPGSEQPQHF
NA | TRBJ1-4 | TRBV20-1 | NA | TGCAGTGCTTCGGGGGTTAATGAAAAACTGTTTTTT | CSASGVNEKLFF
TRBD1 | TRBJ2-7 | TRBV4-3 | few | TGCGCCAGCAACCAAGAAACAGGCAGGGGGCACGAGCAGTACTTC | CASNQETGRGHEQYF
NA | TRBJ1-2 | TRBV6-2/TRBV6-3 | NA | TGTGCAAGCGGGTCCCTCAACTATGGCTACACCTTC | CASGSLNYGYTF
TRBD1 | TRBJ2-1 | TRBV7-2 | few | TGTGCCAGCAGCTTAGCTTGGGGGACAGGGGGGGATGAGCAGTTCTTC | CASSLAWGTGGDEQFF
NA | TRBJ1-2 | TRBV5-1 | few | TGCGCCAGCAGCCCGGACAGACCAGCTAACTATGGCTACACCTTC | CASSPDRPANYGYTF
NA | TRBJ2-5 | TRBV10-3 | many | TGTGCCATCAGTGAGTCTACAGGGCAAGAGACCCAGTACTTC | CAISESTGQETQYF
NA | TRBJ1-2 | TRBV7-9 | NA | TGTGTCAGCAGCTTCCTAGAAGGCTACCATGGCTACACCTTC | CVSSFLEGYHGYTF
NA | TRBJ1-1 | TRBV7-9 | NA | TGTGCCAGCAGCAACAACAGGGCGGGGAACACTGAAGCTTTCTTT | CASSNNRAGNTEAFF
TRBD1 | TRBJ1-1 | TRBV18 | NA | TGTGCCAGCTCACCAACCGGGACAGGGACTGAAGCTTTCTTT | CASSPTGTGTEAFF
TRBD1 | TRBJ2-6 | TRBV15 | once | TGTGCCACCAGCCAAAAAACACAGGGGGGTATTAAGGCCAACGTCCTGACTTTC | CATSQKTQGGIKANVLTF
NA | TRBJ1-5 | TRBV18 | NA | TGTGCCAGCTCACCACCTTCCGAACAGCCCCAGCATTTT | CASSPPSEQPQHF
TRBD1 | TRBJ1-5 | TRBV20-1 | once | TGCAGTGCTAGGGACAGGGACCATAATCAGCCCCAGCATTTT | CSARDRDHNQPQHF
NA | TRBJ2-3 | TRBV3-1 | NA | TGTGCCACCGCCCCGGGACATGGCACAGATACGCAGTATTTT | CATAPGHGTDTQYF
TRBD2 | TRBJ2-7 | TRBV2 | few | TGTGCCAGCAGTTATCTAGCGGGGGCGGGAGAGCAGTACTTC | CASSYLAGAGEQYF
NA | TRBJ1-5 | TRBV15 | NA | TGTGCCACCAGCAGAGATCGGGGTCAGCCCCAGCATTTT | CATSRDRGQPQHF
NA | TRBJ2-2 | TRBV4-3 | NA | TGCGCCAGCAGCCAAGGAGTAGCCGGGGAGCTGTTTTTT | CASSQGVAGELFF
NA | TRBJ2-5 | TRBV9 | NA | TGTGCCAGCAGCGTGGGGGGGGGGCGCAATCAAGAGACCCAGTACTTC | CASSVGGGRNQETQYF
TRBD1 | TRBJ1-5 | TRBV20-1 | NA | TGCAGTGCTAGAGGACAGGGGGGGCAGCCCCAGCATTTT | CSARGQGGQPQHF
NA | TRBJ1-1 | TRBV20-1 | NA | TGCAGTGCTATCCGGAGGGAAGCTTTCTTT | CSAIRREAFF
NA | TRBJ1-5 | TRBV20-1 | NA | TGCAGTGCTAAGGGGGGCGAGAATCAGCCCCAGCATTTT | CSAKGGENQPQHF
NA | TRBJ2-5 | TRBV5-1 | few | TGCGCCAGCCACCGACAGAGCTCCTGCGAGCAGTGCTTC | CASHRQSSCEQCF
NA | TRBJ2-3 | TRBV19 | few | TGTGCCAGTAGTATAGTCCCCGCAGATACGCAGTATTTT | CASSIVPADTQYF
NA | TRBJ1-1 | TRBV20-1 | NA | TGCCGGGGGTGGGGGGGGTCGGTTGCTGGCACTGAAGCTTTCTTT | CRGWGGSVAGTEAFF
NA | TRBJ1-2 | TRBV5-6 | NA | TGTGCCAGCAGCAGGAACAGGGACGGGGCTAACTATGGCTACACCTTC | CASSRNRDGANYGYTF
NA | TRBJ2-6 | TRBV7-2 | NA | TGTGCCAGCACGGTAAAGGGGTGGCCTACTGCAGGGGCCAACGTCCTGACTTTC | CASTVKGWPTAGANVLTF
NA | TRBJ2-6 | TRBV20-1 | NA | TGCAGTGCGAGCAAGACGGGAAGCTCTGGGGCCAACGTCCTGACTTTC | CSASKTGSSGANVLTF
TRBD1 | TRBJ1-1 | TRBV12-3/TRBV12-4 | NA | TGTGCCAGCAATATTCGGACAGGGGCCTTGAACACTGAAGCTTTCTTT | CASNIRTGALNTEAFF
NA | TRBJ2-5 | TRBV20-1 | few | TGCAGTGCCGACCCCACGGGGTACCAAGAGACCCAGTACTTC | CSADPTGYQETQYF